These 4 T cell receptor beta chains were all obtained from the same sample, sequenced in a study of shared clonotypes between healthy human individuals. Sequencing was performed with immunoSEQ multiplex PCR; in TCRdb, only in-frame clones are kept and a portion is missing. The sample lists hundreds of thousands of clones; about 80% were seen once. What was sequenced was PBMCs. The receptors were gathered from a middle-aged woman in good health. Some clones in this sample may be carry-over from other donors' samples.

V and J are TRBV25-1 and TRBJ2-1; D perhaps matches TRBD2 (6 bases). CDR1 and CDR2 from the germline V gene are MGHDK and SYGVNS. V gave up 0 bases and J gave up 6 bases, with 18 bases separating them. The CDR3 has 17 amino acids. The CDR3 here is CASSEYGGRRGLNEQFF. In nucleotides, the CDR3 is TGTGCCAGCAGTGAATATGGAGGGCGGCGGGGTCTCAATGAGCAGTTCTTC.

V gene TRBV2 combines with J gene TRBJ2-1, with D possibly matching TRBD1 (5 bases). The CDR3 extends over 17 amino acids. The ends were cut back, 6 bases at V and 5 bases at J, with 23 bases in the middle. Germline CDR1 is SNHLY and CDR2 is FYNNEI. CDR3 DNA sequence: TGTGCCAGCAGCCTATTCGGACACCCTGGGGTCCACAATGAGCAGTTCTTC. Protein sequence: CASSLFGHPGVHNEQFF. Filled out from reference TRBV2 and TRBJ2-1, the complete variable domain reads EPEVTQTPSHQVTQMGQEVILRCVPISNHLYFYWYRQILGQKVEFLVSFYNNEISEKSEIFDDQFSVERPDGSNFTLKIRSTKLEDSAMYFCASSLFGHPGVHNEQFFGPGTRLTVL.

Worth noting for this clone: The junction and the germline gene differ at one end; a read error may be behind it. The V and J genes are TRBV15 and TRBJ1-5, with D hard to call. Germline V gene sequence: CDR1 LNHNV, CDR2 YYDKDF (reference sequence). The CDR3 is 15 residues long. The CDR3 DNA is TGTGCCGCCAGCTTAGAGGTCGGCCGCAATCAGCCCCAGCATTTT. Its translation is CAASLEVGRNQPQHF.

As concerns this clone: This likely stems from a read error, as it lies one base from a far larger clone. The rearrangement uses TRBV28 and TRBJ2-1; 13 nucleotides agree with TRBD2. Germline loops: CDR1 MDHEN, CDR2 SYDVKM. CDR3 length: 18 amino acids. V lost 8 bases and J lost 6; bases outside the gene matches: 16. CDR3: CASGMLPWTSGSRNEQFF. The CDR3 nucleotides read TGTGCCAGCGGTATGCTTCCCTGGACTAGCGGGAGTCGCAATGAGCAGTTCTTC.